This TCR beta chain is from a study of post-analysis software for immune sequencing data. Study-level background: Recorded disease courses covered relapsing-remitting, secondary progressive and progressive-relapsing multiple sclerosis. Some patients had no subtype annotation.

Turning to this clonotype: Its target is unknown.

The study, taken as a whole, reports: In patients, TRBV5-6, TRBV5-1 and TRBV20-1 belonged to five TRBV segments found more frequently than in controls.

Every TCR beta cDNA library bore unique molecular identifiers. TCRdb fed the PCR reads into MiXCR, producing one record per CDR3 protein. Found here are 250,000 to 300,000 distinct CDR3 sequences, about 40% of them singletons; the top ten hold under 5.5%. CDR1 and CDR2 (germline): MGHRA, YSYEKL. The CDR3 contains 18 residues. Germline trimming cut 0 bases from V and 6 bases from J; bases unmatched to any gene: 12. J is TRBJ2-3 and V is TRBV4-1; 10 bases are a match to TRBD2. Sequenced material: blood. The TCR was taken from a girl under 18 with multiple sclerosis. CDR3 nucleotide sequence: TGCGCCAGCAGCCAAGATAAAGACGAGCGGGGGGGCCGGGATACGCAGTATTTT. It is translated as CASSQDKDERGGRDTQYF.